This T cell receptor (beta chain) was documented in a study of cytomegalovirus exposure and HLA in healthy donors. Of note for this clone: The antigen is undetermined.

Clones were sequenced by immunoSEQ multiplex PCR, and TCRdb holds only the in-frame ones, with some missing. The table records approximately 130,000 clones, more than 75% of them present only once. CDR1 LGHNT and CDR2 FRNRAP come from the germline V gene. Germline trimming cut 2 bases from V and 7 bases from J; bases unmatched to any gene: 6. The CDR3 is 14 amino acids. Findings and limits, study-wide: While the bulk of TCR sequences proved rare, some public TCRs turned up in many donors.

The chain uses TRBV12-5 and TRBJ1-2; 8 nucleotides agree with TRBD1. This sequence was found in a woman aged 25 to 45 in good health and CMV-seronegative. The sequencing sample was made of PBMCs. CDR3 nucleotides: TGTGCTAGTGGTTTGAGACCCAGGGGGCTTGGCTACACCTTC. Translating gives CASGLRPRGLGYTF.